The entry below describes one TCR beta chain. TCRdb's copy holds only in-frame clones and misses some; the assay was immunoSEQ multiplex PCR. The sample lists tens of thousands of clones, about 94% occurring once. The regulatory T cell sort gate was CD4+CD25hiCD127low/negative. This entry is derived from a study of B cell selection in AIRE deficiency. What was sequenced was Tregs sorted from PBMCs. The clonotype originates from a human donor with AIRE deficiency.

Here the CDR3 DNA reads TGTGCCAGCAGTCGGACAGGGAGAGAGACCCAGTACTTC. It is translated as CASSRTGRETQYF. This chain uses TRBV27 with TRBJ2-5; TRBD1 matches 8 bases. Losses at the gene ends were 5 bases for V and 4 bases for J; bases not matched to a gene: 3. Germline CDR1 MNHEY, CDR2 SMNVEV (reference sequence). The CDR3 is 13 residues long.